The sequence of this T cell receptor beta chain was determined in a study of blood T cell repertoires in COVID-19. At the level of the study: PBMCs, B-cell-depleted T cells, or T cells were the source of the cDNA or gDNA that made up the material.

CDR1 is SGHAT, CDR2 FQNNGV, per germline. The J segment lost 5 bases and the V segment lost 0 bases, leaving 13 bases of the junction unmatched. The CDR3 covers 18 residues. Under the authors' procedure: For nucleated cells, counts were estimated from reference gene primer amplification. Profiled with immunoSEQ multiplex PCR; TCRdb holds only in-frame clones, not every one. That table supplies the V and J calls and clone size; D and trimming were determined from the DNA. The data hold hundreds of thousands of clones, with roughly 90% observed a single time. The TCR was taken from a man between 18 and 35 years old with COVID-19, enrolled during active disease. This rearrangement joins TRBV11-2 to TRBJ2-3; TRBD2 matches at 8 bases. Sequencing input: peripheral blood. CDR3 coding DNA: TGTGCCAGCAGCTTAGATTTCTCGGACCTAGCGGGCGGAGATACGCAGTATTTT. This sequence encodes CASSLDFSDLAGGDTQYF. Using reference TRBV11-2 and TRBJ2-3 for the parts outside the CDR3, the full variable domain is EAGVAQSPRYKIIEKRQSVAFWCNPISGHATLYWYQQILGQGPKLLIQFQNNGVVDDSQLPKDRFSAERLKGVDSTLKIQPAKLEDSAVYLCASSLDFSDLAGGDTQYFGPGTRLTVL.